This T cell receptor (beta chain) was identified in a study of shared clonotypes between healthy human individuals (dated by TCRdb to the early 2020s). Notes on the research overall: Three men and a couple of women, aged 18 to 49 years, made up the cohort. To increase sequencing depth and limit assay-specific biases, TCR repertoire library preparation and sequencing were carried out by different laboratories using diverse techniques. Between about 0.8 and 8.9 billion PBMCs per donor were obtained by leukapheresis. The study deeply sequenced blood TCR repertoires of about 5 healthy adults to estimate repertoire size and the extent of clonotype sharing between individuals. What the study reported, not specific to this receptor: Only blood was sampled, and tissue TCR repertoires likely differ from those in blood. Pairwise subsampling indicated that sequencing depth was expected to affect the degree of clonotype sharing among donors. Because the study included a small number of donors, the genetic and exposure-history diversity represented was limited.

Healthy HIV-negative adults with no recently reported acute infections or vaccinations were included as donors. All donors were Caucasian adults living in Nashville, Tennessee, USA. In the unsorted samples, roughly 90 million PBMCs were counted, and genomic DNA was extracted using the QIAamp DNA Blood Mini kit. After blood collection by leukapheresis, PBMCs were isolated using Ficoll-Histopaque density gradient centrifugation and then cryopreserved in the vapor phase of liquid nitrogen. Using the deep immunoSEQ assay, TCR CDR3 regions were amplified from genomic DNA by multiplex PCR. Extracted genomic DNA from each cell subset was spread evenly across all wells of several immunoSEQ 96-well plates, with each plate serving as a replicate. Each replicate PCR for unsorted PBMC received roughly 300 ng genomic DNA, equal to tens of thousands of T cell genomes. Ten immunoSEQ deep assay plates were used to sequence unsorted PBMC genomic DNA. Purified libraries were measured with a Qubit 3.0 fluorometer, size-checked on a Bioanalyzer 2100, and measured again with the KAPA Library Quantification kit. A separate single-read 150-cycle Illumina NextSeq 550 flow cell was used to sequence each immunoSEQ 96-well plate. The authors' pipeline ran thus. Because the immunoSEQ output included only junctional sequences and no quality scores, the filtering could not be the same as the filtering used for full-length reads. Sequences were annotated with PyIR, a Python wrapper for IgBLAST v1.9, using IMGT germline references to assign V/J genes and CDR3. Reads with weak V/J assignments (E-value above 1e-6), missing CDR3, stop codons, out-of-frame junctions, or ambiguous translated residues were removed. V3J clonotypes were defined as sequences sharing the same inferred V gene, J gene, and CDR3 amino acid sequence. The percentage overlap between two repertoires was calculated by dividing the number of shared unique clonotypes by the size of the smaller repertoire. Three approaches were used to assess repertoire richness: RTK rarefaction, the Chao1 estimator, and Recon v2.1 estimates of unobserved clonotypes. Not all clones reach the TCRdb copy of this immuneACCESS table, which keeps in-frame sequences only. Checked studies attribute under half of the gap to unresolved V genes and leave the rest unexplained. V and J calls and clone size come straight from that table; D and trimming were deduced from the DNA. Present in this sample are approximately 440,000 clones, roughly three quarters of which were seen just once. Clones ranked in the top ten supply 12% of the sample.

CDR1 and CDR2, looked up from the germline V gene, are KGHSH and LQKENI. Including the terminal cysteine and phenylalanine, the CDR3 comprises 14 residues. Left in the record is the CDR3 DNA by itself, 42 bases read in frame from the first base. Cut back by 3 bases and 6 bases, the V and J ends lie 12 bases apart. On this clone: Its cognate antigen has yet to be identified. Base qualities are not provided; no much larger clone lies one nucleotide away.

This TCR was recovered from a woman in her forties in good health. Some clones in this sample may be carry-over from other donors' samples. Sequencing used PBMCs. In this chain, TRBV18 is recombined with TRBJ2-1; the D gene assignment is ambiguous. The nucleotide sequence is given as TGTGCCAGCTCACCGCCCTCTTTCCCCAATGAGCAGTTCTTC. Translated, it reads CASSPPSFPNEQFF.